The rows below give T cell receptor beta chains drawn from one sample of a study of cytomegalovirus exposure and HLA in healthy donors. Here immunoSEQ multiplex PCR was the method, and the copy in TCRdb shows in-frame clones only, minus some. The sample carries 170,000 or so clones, more than 60% recorded once. Sample: PBMCs. These receptor sequences come from a woman in her thirties in good health and CMV-seropositive. Each CDR3 is given with its conserved first and last residue. Each record gives: clone size, V gene, CDR3 protein. Clone size is not always given. Where it is, it says once, few, many or a class for expanded clones.

.	TRBV29-1	CSVDHPVRNEQFF
.	TRBV5-4	CASSPKKENEQFF
.	TRBV19	CASSITGERHPNYGYTF
.	TRBV6-5	CASKKLRDNNQPQHF
.	TRBV20-1	CSASSGEKLFF
.	TRBV28	CASSLWAGDYTF
.	TRBV6-1	CASRTTGALTGELFF
.	TRBV25-1	CASSPIAGTGGYGYTF
.	TRBV10-3	CAITEDREAYEQYF
.	TRBV4-2	CASSQSGVGANVLTF
.	TRBV19	CASSIERSAYEQYF
few	TRBV15	CATSNPDRPVGYGYTF
few	TRBV4-2	CASSRVGQGVGNTIYF
.	TRBV5-1	CASSAGQGAYEQYF
.	TRBV7-9	CASSLTGDTEAFF
.	TRBV14	CASRPTGLTNTGELFF
.	TRBV7-9	CASSGGEDWRAQETQYF
.	TRBV6-5	CASKKQGANTEAFF
.	TRBV4-2	CASSQEEQYSGNTIYF
.	TRBV5-1	CASSPVTVSGNTIYF
.	TRBV27	CASSFRQASYGYTF
.	TRBV12-2	CASRFPSVRGPRSEAFF
.	TRBV9	CASSLGGRVYNEQFF
few	TRBV27	CASSLSGPSGTGYEQYF
.	TRBV18	CASSVLRVGTDTQYF
once	TRBV7-8	CASSLRNHRGDNEQFF
.	TRBV10-3	CAIRGTGDQNTEAFF
.	TRBV6-4	CASSAPRDFKNYEQYF
once	TRBV28	CASRRTGQSYGYTF
once	TRBV7-3	CASSLGSGPDTQYF
.	TRBV5-1	CASKRGGRNEQFF
.	TRBV28	CASSPPDRRANYGYTF
few	TRBV9	CASSPLRTPSYNEQFF
once	TRBV19	CASSGQGAFGEQFF
.	TRBV4-1	CASSPLRTGMGEQYF
.	TRBV28	CASSLRGTVSNQPQHF
.	TRBV6-4	CASSDFAYNEQFF
.	TRBV18	CASSPMSTGGAPGYGYTF
.	TRBV5-1	CASSPQGAYTGELFF
.	TRBV28	CASRRTGYEQYF
.	TRBV15	CATSRRLAEGAPTQYF
.	TRBV27	CAARGGGYNEQFF
.	TRBV29-1	CSVARSRQETQYF
.	TRBV18	CASSPLQGTGANVLTF
.	TRBV11-3	CASSRPRGGGETQYF
.	TRBV27	CASSLSGQGYEKLFF
.	TRBV6-5	CASSYSAGGETQYF
.	TRBV28	CASRLGREDYGYTF
.	TRBV6-6	CASSPRGQAYEQYF
few	TRBV23-1	CASIRIKGVFGELFF
.	TRBV2	CASSEKGLAFQETQYF
.	TRBV7-2	CASSLEGTSGRFADTQYF
.	TRBV10-1	CASSPGQGVNTEAFF
.	TRBV29-1	CSVEGWAGDSSYEQYF
.	TRBV6-5	CASSYGRAANTGELFF
.	TRBV5-1	CASSRQGASSYNEQFF
.	TRBV10-3	CAITTRGTGANTEAFF